The sequence of this TCR beta chain was determined in a study of blood T cell repertoires in COVID-19. Background on the study: Some COVID-19 samples were acute and others convalescent; all came from the United States, Italy and Spain. Sources were T cells, B-cell-depleted T cells, or PBMCs; the material itself was cDNA or gDNA.

The CDR3 spans 15 residues. V shed 5 bases and J 8 bases; nucleotides not matched to a gene: 11. Germline V gene sequence: CDR1 LGHDT, CDR2 YNNKEL (reference sequence). Per the original methods: Nucleated cell number was recorded as an estimate derived from reference gene primer amplification. The table came from immunoSEQ multiplex PCR; TCRdb's copy has only in-frame clones and leaves some out. That table gives V, J and clone size, and the DNA gave D and trimming. In the table there are tens of thousands of clones, approximately 80% of which are singletons. This sequence originates from a human donor in a cohort sampled during active COVID-19. What was sequenced was peripheral blood. The genes are TRBV3-1 (or the pseudogene TRBV3-2) and TRBJ2-4; 8 bases align to TRBD1. The CDR3 DNA reads as TGTGCCAGCAGCAAAAGAGGACAGGGTGGTCACATTCAGTACTTC. This translates into CASSKRGQGGHIQYF.